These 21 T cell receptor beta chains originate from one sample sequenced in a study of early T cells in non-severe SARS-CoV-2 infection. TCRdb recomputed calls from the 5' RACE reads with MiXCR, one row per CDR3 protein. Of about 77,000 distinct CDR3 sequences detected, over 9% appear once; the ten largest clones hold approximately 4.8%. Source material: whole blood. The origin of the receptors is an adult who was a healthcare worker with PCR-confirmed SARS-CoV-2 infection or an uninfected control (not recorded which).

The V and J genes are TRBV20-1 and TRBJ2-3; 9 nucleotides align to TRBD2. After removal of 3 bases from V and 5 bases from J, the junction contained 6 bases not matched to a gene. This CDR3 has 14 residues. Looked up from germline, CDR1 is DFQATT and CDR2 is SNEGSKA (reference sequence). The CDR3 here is CSASPSGILDTQYF. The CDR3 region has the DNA TGCAGTGCTAGCCCTAGCGGGATTTTAGATACGCAGTATTTT.

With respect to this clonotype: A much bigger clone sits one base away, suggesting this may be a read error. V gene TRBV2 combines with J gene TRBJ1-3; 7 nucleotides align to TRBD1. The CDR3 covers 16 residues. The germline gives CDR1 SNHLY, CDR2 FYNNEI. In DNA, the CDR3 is TGTGTCAGCAGTGCGGGACAGCCTGGCTCTGGAAACACCATATATTTT. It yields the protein CVSSAGQPGSGNTIYF.

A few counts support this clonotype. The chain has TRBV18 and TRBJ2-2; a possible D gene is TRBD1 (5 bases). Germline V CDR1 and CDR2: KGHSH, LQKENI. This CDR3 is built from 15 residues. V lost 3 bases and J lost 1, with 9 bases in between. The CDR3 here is CASSPGQGNTGELFF. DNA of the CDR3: TGTGCCAGCTCACCGGGGCAGGGGAACACCGGGGAGCTGTTTTTT.

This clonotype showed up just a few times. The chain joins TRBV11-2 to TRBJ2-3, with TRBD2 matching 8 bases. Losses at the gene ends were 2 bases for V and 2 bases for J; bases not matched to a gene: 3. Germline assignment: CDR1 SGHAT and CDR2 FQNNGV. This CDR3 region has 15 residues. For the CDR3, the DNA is TGTGCCAGCAGCTTAAGCGGGGGCTTCACAGATACGCAGTATTTT. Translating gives CASSLSGGFTDTQYF.

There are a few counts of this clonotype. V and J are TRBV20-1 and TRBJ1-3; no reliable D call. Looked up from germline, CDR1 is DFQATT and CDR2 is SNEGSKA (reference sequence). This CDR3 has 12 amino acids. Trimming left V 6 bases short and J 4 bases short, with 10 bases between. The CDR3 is CSAGRVGNTIYF. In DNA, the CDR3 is TGCAGTGCCGGGAGGGTCGGAAACACCATATATTTT.

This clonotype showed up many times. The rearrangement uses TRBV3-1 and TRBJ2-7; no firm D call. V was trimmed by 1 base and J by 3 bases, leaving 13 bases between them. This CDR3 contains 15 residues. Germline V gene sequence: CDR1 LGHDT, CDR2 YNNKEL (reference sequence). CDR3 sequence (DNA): TGTGCCAGCAGCCAAGGCCTGCTTGGGTTCTACGAGCAGTACTTC. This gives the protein CASSQGLLGFYEQYF.

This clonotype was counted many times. CDR3 DNA: TGTGCCAGCAGCCCTACTAGCAAGTACGAGCAGTACTTC. This sequence encodes CASSPTSKYEQYF. V gene TRBV7-9 combines with J gene TRBJ2-7; maybe TRBD2 (6 bases). V lost 5 bases to trimming and J lost 4 bases, with 12 bases between them. Germline V lookup: CDR1 SEHNR, CDR2 FQNEAQ (reference sequence). This CDR3 region has 13 residues.

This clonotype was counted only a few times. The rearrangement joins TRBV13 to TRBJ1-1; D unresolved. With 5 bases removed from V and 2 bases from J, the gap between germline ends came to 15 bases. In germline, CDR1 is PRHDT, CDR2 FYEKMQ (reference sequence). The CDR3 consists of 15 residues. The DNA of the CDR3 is TGTGCCAGCAGCCCCCCACGTGGGCGAAACACTGAAGCTTTCTTT. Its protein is CASSPPRGRNTEAFF.

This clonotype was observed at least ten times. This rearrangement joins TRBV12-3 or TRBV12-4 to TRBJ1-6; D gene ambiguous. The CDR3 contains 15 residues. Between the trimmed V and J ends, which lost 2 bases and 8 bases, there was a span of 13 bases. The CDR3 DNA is TGTGCCAGCAGTTTACCCACCCCTAGCTATTCACCCCTCCACTTT. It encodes CASSLPTPSYSPLHF.

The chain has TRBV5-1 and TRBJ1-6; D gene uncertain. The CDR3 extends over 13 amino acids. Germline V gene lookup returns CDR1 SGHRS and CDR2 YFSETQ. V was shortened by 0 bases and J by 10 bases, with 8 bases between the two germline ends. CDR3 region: CASSLAQSSPLHF. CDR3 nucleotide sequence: TGCGCCAGCAGCTTGGCCCAGTCGTCACCCCTCCACTTT.

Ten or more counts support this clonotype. The CDR3 DNA reads as TGTGCCAGGGCTTACAGGGAAGGGACTAGCGGAATGACCGGGGAGCTGTTTTTT. Translating gives CARAYREGTSGMTGELFF. V is TRBV6-4 and J is TRBJ2-2, with 11 bases aligning to TRBD2. Trimming removed 9 bases from V and 5 bases from J; junction bases left unmatched: 17. Germline V gene lookup returns CDR1 MRHNA and CDR2 SNTAGT. This CDR3 has 18 residues.

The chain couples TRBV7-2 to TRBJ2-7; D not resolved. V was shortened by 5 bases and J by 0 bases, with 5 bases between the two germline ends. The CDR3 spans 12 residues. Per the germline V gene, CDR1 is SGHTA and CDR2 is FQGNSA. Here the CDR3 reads CASSPSSYEQYF. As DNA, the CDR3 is TGTGCCAGCAGCCCTAGCTCCTACGAGCAGTACTTC.

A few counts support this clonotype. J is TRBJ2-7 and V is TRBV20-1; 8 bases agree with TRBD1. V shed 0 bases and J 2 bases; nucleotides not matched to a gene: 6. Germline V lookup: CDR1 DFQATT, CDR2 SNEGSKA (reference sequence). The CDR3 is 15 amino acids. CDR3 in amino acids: CSARDRYRGAYEQYF. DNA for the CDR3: TGCAGTGCTAGAGATCGATACAGGGGGGCCTACGAGCAGTACTTC.

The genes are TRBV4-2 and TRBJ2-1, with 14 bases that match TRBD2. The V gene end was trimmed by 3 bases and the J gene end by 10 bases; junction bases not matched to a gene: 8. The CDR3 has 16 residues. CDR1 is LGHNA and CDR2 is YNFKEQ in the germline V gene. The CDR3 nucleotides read TGTGCCAGCAGCCACGGGACTAGCGGGGGCCTAAGGGAGCAGTTCTTC. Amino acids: CASSHGTSGGLREQFF.

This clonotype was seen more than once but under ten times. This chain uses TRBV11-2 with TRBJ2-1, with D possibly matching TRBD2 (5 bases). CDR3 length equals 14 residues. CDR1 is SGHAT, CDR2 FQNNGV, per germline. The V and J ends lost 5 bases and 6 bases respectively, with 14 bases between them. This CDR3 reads CASSPNAGGNEQFF. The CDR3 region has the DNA TGTGCCAGCAGCCCGAACGCGGGTGGCAATGAGCAGTTCTTC.

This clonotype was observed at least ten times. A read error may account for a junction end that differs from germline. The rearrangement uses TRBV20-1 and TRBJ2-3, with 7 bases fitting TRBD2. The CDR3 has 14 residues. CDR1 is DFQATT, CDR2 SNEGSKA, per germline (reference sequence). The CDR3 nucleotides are TGTTCGGGGATAGCGGGCCGGAGCACAGATACGCAGTATTTT. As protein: CSGIAGRSTDTQYF.

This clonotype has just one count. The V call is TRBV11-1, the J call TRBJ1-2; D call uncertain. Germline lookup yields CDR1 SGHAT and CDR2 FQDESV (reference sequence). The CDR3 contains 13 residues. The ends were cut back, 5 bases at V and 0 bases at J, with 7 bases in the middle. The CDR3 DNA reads TGTGCCAGCAGCCCCGGACCTAACTATGGCTACACCTTC. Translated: CASSPGPNYGYTF.

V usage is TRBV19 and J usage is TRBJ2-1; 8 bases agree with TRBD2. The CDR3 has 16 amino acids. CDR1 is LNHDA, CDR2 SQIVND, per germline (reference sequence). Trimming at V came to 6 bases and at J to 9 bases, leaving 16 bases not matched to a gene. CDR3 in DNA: TGTGCCAGTAGCTTAGCGGGGATGGGCTATTCCACTGAGCAGTTCTTC. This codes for CASSLAGMGYSTEQFF.

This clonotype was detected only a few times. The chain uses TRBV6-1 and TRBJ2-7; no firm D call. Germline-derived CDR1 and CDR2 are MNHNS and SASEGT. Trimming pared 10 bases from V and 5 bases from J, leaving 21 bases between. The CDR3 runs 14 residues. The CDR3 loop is CATPGPATFHEQYF. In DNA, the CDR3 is TGTGCCACCCCTGGCCCAGCGACCTTTCACGAGCAGTACTTC.

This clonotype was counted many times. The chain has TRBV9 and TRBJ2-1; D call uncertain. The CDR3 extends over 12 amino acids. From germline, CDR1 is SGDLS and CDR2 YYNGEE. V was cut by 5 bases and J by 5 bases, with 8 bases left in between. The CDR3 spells CASSHLNNEQFF. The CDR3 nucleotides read TGTGCCAGCAGTCACCTAAACAATGAGCAGTTCTTC.

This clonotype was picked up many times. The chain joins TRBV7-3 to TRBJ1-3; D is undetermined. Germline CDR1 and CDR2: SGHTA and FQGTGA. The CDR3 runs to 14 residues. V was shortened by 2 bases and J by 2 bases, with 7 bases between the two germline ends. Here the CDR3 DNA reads TGTGCCAGCAGCTTAGGCACCGCTGGAAACACCATATATTTT. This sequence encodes CASSLGTAGNTIYF.